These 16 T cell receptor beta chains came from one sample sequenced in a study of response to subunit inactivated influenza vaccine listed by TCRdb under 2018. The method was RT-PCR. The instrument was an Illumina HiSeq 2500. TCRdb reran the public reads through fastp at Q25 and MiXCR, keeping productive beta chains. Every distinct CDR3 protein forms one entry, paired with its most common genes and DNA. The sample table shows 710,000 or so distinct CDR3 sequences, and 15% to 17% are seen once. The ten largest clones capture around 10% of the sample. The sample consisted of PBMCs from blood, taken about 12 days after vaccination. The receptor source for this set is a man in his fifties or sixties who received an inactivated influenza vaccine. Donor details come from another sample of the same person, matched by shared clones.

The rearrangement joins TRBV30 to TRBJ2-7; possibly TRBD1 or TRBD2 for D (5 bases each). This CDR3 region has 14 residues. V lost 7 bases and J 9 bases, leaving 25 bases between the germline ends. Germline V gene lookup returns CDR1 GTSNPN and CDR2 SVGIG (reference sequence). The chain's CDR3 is CAFLRKGTTPSQYF. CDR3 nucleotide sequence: TGTGCCTTCCTCCGTAAGGGGACGACCCCCTCGCAGTACTTC.

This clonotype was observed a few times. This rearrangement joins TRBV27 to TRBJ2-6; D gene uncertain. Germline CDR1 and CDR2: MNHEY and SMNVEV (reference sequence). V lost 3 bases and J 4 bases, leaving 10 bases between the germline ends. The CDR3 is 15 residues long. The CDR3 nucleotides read TGTGCCAGCAGTTTCGGTTCTGGGGGGGCCAACGTCCTGACTTTC. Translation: CASSFGSGGANVLTF.

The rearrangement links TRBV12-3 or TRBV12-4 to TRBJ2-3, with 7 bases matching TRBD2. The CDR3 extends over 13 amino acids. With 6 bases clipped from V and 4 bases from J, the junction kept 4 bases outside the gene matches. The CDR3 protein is CASSTAGADTQYF. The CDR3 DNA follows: TGTGCCAGCAGCACGGCGGGGGCAGATACGCAGTATTTT.

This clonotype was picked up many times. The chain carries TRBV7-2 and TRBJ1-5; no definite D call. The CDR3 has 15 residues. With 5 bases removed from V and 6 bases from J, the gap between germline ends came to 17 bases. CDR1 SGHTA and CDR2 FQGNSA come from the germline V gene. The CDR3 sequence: CASSPLGSLIQPQHF. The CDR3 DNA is TGTGCCAGCAGCCCATTGGGCTCCCTGATTCAGCCCCAGCATTTT.

CDR3 DNA sequence: TGTGCCAGCAGTGCCCAGCGGGAGAGTTCCGGGGAGCTGTTTTTT. Translating gives CASSAQRESSGELFF. The J gene is TRBJ2-2, the V gene TRBV2; TRBD2 matches 8 bases. With 4 bases clipped from V and 6 bases from J, the junction kept 7 bases outside the gene matches. The germline V gene has CDR1 SNHLY and CDR2 FYNNEI. This CDR3 contains 15 residues.

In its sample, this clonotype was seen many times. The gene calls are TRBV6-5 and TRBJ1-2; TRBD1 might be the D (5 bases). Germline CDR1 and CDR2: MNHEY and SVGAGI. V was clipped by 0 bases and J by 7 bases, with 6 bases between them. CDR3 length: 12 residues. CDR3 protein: CASSYSGGGYTF. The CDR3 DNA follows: TGTGCCAGCAGTTACTCCGGGGGTGGCTACACCTTC.

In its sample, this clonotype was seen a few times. The CDR3 nucleotides read TGTGCCAGCAGTTTCGTCAAGGTAGGGCAGTTCTTC. Its protein is CASSFVKVGQFF. This chain joins TRBV28 and TRBJ2-1; D uncertain. Deletions cut 3 bases from V and 12 bases from J, with 12 bases between. This CDR3 has 12 amino acids. CDR1 is MDHEN and CDR2 is SYDVKM in the germline V gene.

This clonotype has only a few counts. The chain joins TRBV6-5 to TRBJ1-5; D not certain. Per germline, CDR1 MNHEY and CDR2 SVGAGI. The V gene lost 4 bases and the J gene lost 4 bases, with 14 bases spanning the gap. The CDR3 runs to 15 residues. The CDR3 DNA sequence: TGTGCCAGCAGTTGGTCCCCCGGCGGGAATCAGCCCCAGCATTTT. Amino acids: CASSWSPGGNQPQHF.

CDR3 in amino acids: CASSLGRTEGGYTF. The CDR3, as DNA: TGTGCCAGCAGCTTAGGACGCACAGAGGGTGGCTACACCTTC. The rearrangement links TRBV7-6 to TRBJ1-2; D gene ambiguous. V lost 1 base to trimming and J lost 7 bases, with 13 bases between them. The CDR3 consists of 14 residues. CDR1 SGHVS and CDR2 FNYEAQ come from the germline V gene.

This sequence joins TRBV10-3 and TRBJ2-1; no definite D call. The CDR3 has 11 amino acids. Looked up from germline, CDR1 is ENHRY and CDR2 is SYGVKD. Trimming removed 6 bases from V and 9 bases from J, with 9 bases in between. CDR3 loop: CAIRSSSEQFF. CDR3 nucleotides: TGTGCCATCAGGTCCTCGAGTGAGCAGTTCTTC.

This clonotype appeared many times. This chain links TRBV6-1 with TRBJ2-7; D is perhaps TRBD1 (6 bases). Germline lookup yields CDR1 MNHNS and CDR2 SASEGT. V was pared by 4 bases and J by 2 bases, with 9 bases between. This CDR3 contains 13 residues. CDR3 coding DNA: TGTGCCAGCAGTGGAGGGGGAACCTACGAGCAGTACTTC. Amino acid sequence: CASSGGGTYEQYF.

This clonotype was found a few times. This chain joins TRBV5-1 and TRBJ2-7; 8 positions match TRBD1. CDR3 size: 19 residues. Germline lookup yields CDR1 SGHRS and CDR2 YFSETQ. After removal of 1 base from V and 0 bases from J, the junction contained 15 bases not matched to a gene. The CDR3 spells CASSLRGQGRITNSYEQYF. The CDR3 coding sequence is TGCGCCAGCAGCTTGCGTGGACAGGGCCGAATAACGAACTCCTACGAGCAGTACTTC.

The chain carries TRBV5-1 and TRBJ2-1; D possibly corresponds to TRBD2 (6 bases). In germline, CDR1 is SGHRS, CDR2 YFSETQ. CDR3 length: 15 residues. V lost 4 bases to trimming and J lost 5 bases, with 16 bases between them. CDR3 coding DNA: TGCGCCAGCAGCCCTTGGGGGGAGTCCCACAATGAGCAGTTCTTC. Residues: CASSPWGESHNEQFF.

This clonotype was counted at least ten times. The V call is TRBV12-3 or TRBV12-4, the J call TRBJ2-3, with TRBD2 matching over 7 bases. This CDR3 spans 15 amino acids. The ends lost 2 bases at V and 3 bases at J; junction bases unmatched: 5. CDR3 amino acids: CASSLTSASTDTQYF. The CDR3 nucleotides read TGTGCCAGCAGTTTAACTAGCGCCTCAACAGATACGCAGTATTTT.

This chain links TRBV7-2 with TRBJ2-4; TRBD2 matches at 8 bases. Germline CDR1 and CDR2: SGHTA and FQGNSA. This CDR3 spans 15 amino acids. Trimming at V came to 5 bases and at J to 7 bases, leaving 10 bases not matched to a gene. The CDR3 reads CASSGLAGKGNIQYF. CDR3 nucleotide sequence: TGTGCCAGCAGCGGACTAGCCGGGAAGGGGAACATTCAGTACTTC.

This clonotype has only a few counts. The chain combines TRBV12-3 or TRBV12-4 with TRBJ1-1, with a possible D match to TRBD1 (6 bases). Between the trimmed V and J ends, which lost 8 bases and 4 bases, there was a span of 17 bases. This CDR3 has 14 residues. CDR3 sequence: CASQYRVGGTEAFF. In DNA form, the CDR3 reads TGTGCCAGCCAATACAGGGTGGGGGGCACTGAAGCTTTCTTT.